This T cell receptor beta chain comes out of a study of blood T cell repertoires in COVID-19. Per the study methods: Amplified reference gene primers provided the basis for estimating nucleated cell counts. Using immunoSEQ multiplex PCR, the repertoire was profiled, and TCRdb retains in-frame clones only, with some absent. The D gene and trimming were derived from the DNA, and the V and J assignments and clone size from that table. The top ten clones hold 8.5% to 10% of a sample with around 330,000 clones, about nine tenths of them seen once. Deletions cut 5 bases from V and 0 bases from J, with 19 bases between. The germline CDR1 and CDR2 sequences are MDHEN and SYDVKM. The CDR3 has 17 amino acids. Residents of about 25 US areas, aged about 18 to 100 years, made up the participants. Grouping used clinical history reported by participants in a survey and questionnaire.

The clonotype was recovered from a woman in her late teens or twenties who had recovered from COVID-19. Material: PBMCs or T cells enriched from blood (not recorded which). The V and J genes are TRBV28 and TRBJ1-2, with a tentative D call TRBD1 (6 bases). The CDR3 is CASSTLGQFGTNYGYTF. CDR3 DNA sequence: TGTGCCAGCAGTACTCTCGGACAGTTCGGTACTAACTATGGCTACACCTTC.